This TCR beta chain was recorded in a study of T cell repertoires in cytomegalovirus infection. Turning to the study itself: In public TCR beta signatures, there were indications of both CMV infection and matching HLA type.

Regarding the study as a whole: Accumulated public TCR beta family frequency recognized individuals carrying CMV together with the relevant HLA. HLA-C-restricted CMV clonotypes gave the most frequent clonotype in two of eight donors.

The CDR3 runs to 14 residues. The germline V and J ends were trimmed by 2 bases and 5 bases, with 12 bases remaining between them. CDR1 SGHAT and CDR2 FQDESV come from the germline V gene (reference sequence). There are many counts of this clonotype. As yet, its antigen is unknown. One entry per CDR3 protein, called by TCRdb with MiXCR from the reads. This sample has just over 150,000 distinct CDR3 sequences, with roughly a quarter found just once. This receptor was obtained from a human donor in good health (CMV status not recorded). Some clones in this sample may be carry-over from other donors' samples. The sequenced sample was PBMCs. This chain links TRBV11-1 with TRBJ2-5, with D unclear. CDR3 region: CASSLSGNSETQYF. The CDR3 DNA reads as TGTGCCAGCAGCTTAAGTGGCAACTCCGAGACCCAGTACTTC. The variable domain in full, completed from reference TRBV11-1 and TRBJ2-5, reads EAEVAQSPRYKITEKSQAVAFWCDPISGHATLYWYRQILGQGPELLVQFQDESVVDDSQLPKDRFSAERLKGVDSTLKIQPAELGDSAMYLCASSLSGNSETQYFGPGTRLLVL.